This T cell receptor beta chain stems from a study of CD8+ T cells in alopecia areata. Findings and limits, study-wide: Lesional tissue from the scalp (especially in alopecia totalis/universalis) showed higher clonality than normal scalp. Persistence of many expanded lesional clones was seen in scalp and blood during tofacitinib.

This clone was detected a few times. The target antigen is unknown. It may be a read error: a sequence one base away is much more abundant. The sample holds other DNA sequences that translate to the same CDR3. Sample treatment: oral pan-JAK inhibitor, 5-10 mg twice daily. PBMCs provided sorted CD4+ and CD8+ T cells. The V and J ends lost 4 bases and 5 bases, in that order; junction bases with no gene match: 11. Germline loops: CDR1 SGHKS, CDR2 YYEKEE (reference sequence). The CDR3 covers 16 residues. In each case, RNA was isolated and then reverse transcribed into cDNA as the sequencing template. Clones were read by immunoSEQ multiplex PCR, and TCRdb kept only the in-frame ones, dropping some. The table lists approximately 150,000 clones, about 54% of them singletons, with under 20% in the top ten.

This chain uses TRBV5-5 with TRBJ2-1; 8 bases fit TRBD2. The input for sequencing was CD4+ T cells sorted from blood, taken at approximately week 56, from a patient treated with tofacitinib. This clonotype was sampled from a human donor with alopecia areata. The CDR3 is CASSPIGGGIDNEQFF. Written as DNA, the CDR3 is TGTGCCAGCAGCCCAATAGGCGGGGGGATTGACAATGAGCAGTTCTTC.